Below are 22 T cell receptor beta chains sequenced from a single sample in a study of T cell responses to AZD1222 COVID-19 vaccine (dated by TCRdb to the early 2020s). The meaning of the sample's time point label: baseline before first vaccination. Preparation of the library involved the immunoSEQ multiplex PCR assay. In its TCRdb copy, this immuneACCESS table keeps in-frame sequences only and misses some clones. Where compared with another copy, unresolved V genes explain less than half of these, and the others have no known cause. This sample holds some 150,000 clones; about 89% were observed only once. Of the sample, just under 3% falls within the top ten clones. The input for sequencing was peripheral blood, taken on day 0 of AZD1222 vaccination. These receptors all come from an adult in good health.

This clone has a single count. The V call is TRBV5-5, the J call TRBJ2-7; 8 nucleotides match TRBD1. The CDR3 is 15 residues long. V lost 6 bases and J lost 2; bases outside the gene matches: 10. Per germline, CDR1 SGHKS and CDR2 YYEKEE (reference sequence). The CDR3 DNA follows: TGTGCCAGCACCATATCCGGGACAGGTACCTACGAGCAGTACTTC. Translated, it gives CASTISGTGTYEQYF.

This clone was seen only once. The rearrangement links TRBV11-2 to TRBJ1-6, with 9 bases that match TRBD1. The CDR3 runs to 17 residues. Germline CDR1 SGHAT, CDR2 FQNNGV. The ends lost 4 bases at V and 1 base at J; junction bases unmatched: 5. CDR3: CASSWETGGSYNSPLHF. Here the CDR3 DNA reads TGTGCCAGCAGCTGGGAGACAGGGGGTTCCTATAATTCACCCCTCCACTTT.

This chain joins TRBV28 and TRBJ2-7; TRBD2 matches 13 bases. This CDR3 has 15 residues. Trimming removed 2 bases from V and 5 bases from J; junction bases left unmatched: 3. CDR1 is MDHEN and CDR2 is SYDVKM in the germline V gene. CDR3 coding DNA: TGTGCCAGCAGTTTAAAGACTAGCGGGAGGAACGAGCAGTACTTC. Protein sequence: CASSLKTSGRNEQYF.

V gene TRBV9 combines with J gene TRBJ2-5; 10 bases are shared with TRBD1. CDR3 length: 18 amino acids. The germline V gene has CDR1 SGDLS and CDR2 YYNGEE. V gave up 2 bases and J gave up 2 bases; unmatched junction bases: 12. CDR3 sequence: CASSVPQSGTGVQETQYF. CDR3 DNA: TGTGCCAGCAGCGTCCCACAGTCCGGGACAGGGGTACAAGAGACCCAGTACTTC. The whole variable domain, filled in from reference TRBV9 and TRBJ2-5, reads DSGVTQTPKHLITATGQRVTLRCSPRSGDLSVYWYQQSLDQGLQFLIQYYNGEERAKGNILERFSAQQFPDLHSELNLSSLELGDSALYFCASSVPQSGTGVQETQYFGPGTRLLVL.

This chain uses TRBV2 with TRBJ1-5; the D is unclear. V lost 2 bases and J lost 4, with 6 bases in between. The CDR3 consists of 13 residues. Germline V gives CDR1 SNHLY, CDR2 FYNNEI. The CDR3 loop is CASSESGNQPQHF. The CDR3 DNA sequence: TGTGCCAGCAGTGAATCGGGGAATCAGCCCCAGCATTTT.

The chain joins TRBV9 to TRBJ2-7; 7 bases are shared with TRBD1. The V gene end was trimmed by 4 bases and the J gene end by 6 bases; junction bases not matched to a gene: 10. CDR1 and CDR2 (germline): SGDLS, YYNGEE. This CDR3 is built from 14 residues. For the CDR3, the DNA is TGTGCCAGCAGCCCCCAGGGACAGCCCTTCGAGCAGTACTTC. Translating it yields CASSPQGQPFEQYF.

There are a few counts of this clone. V gene TRBV6-5 combines with J gene TRBJ2-7, with 7 nucleotides matching TRBD1. Germline assignment: CDR1 MNHEY and CDR2 SVGAGI. The junction had 9 bases not matched to a gene; V was cut back by 4 bases and J by 6 bases. The CDR3 extends over 14 amino acids. CDR3 in DNA: TGTGCCAGCAGTTCCTCGACCGACAGGGTCGAGCAGTACTTC. Its protein product is CASSSSTDRVEQYF.

The gene calls are TRBV28 and TRBJ1-4; 7 bases agree with TRBD1. The germline V gene has CDR1 MDHEN and CDR2 SYDVKM. The junction had 4 bases not matched to a gene; V was cut back by 3 bases and J by 3 bases. The CDR3 has 15 residues. The CDR3, as DNA: TGTGCCAGCAGTTTTGAGGGGACAGCTAATGAAAAACTGTTTTTT. Protein sequence: CASSFEGTANEKLFF.

This clone has just a few counts. The rearrangement links TRBV6-1 to TRBJ1-3; no firm D call. The CDR3 has 16 residues. V was clipped by 2 bases and J by 1 base, with 12 bases between them. Looked up from germline, CDR1 is MNHNS and CDR2 is SASEGT. CDR3 region: CASSEIPGVSGNTIYF. In DNA form, the CDR3 reads TGTGCCAGCAGTGAAATCCCAGGCGTGTCTGGAAACACCATATATTTT.

This chain uses TRBV7-3 with TRBJ2-7; TRBD2 might be the D (5 bases). V was cut by 0 bases and J by 2 bases, with 11 bases left in between. Germline V lookup: CDR1 SGHTA, CDR2 FQGTGA. This CDR3 comprises 15 residues. The CDR3 protein is CASSLTASLPYEQYF. The CDR3 region has the DNA TGTGCCAGCAGCTTAACGGCTAGCCTTCCCTACGAGCAGTACTTC.

The chain employs TRBV28 and TRBJ2-7; 8 bases line up with TRBD1. The CDR3 runs to 14 residues. Germline V gene lookup returns CDR1 MDHEN and CDR2 SYDVKM. Losses at the gene ends were 11 bases for V and 0 bases for J; bases not matched to a gene: 9. The CDR3 nucleotides are TGTGCCGGCTCGGACAGGGTAAGCTCCTACGAGCAGTACTTC. Translation: CAGSDRVSSYEQYF.

This chain uses TRBV28 with TRBJ1-5; TRBD1 matches at 8 bases. Germline values: CDR1 MDHEN, CDR2 SYDVKM. This CDR3 has 17 residues. With 6 bases clipped from V and 0 bases from J, the junction kept 10 bases outside the gene matches. The DNA of the CDR3 is TGTGCCAGCAGCCTTCATGGACAGGGCCTTAGCAATCAGCCCCAGCATTTT. This translates into CASSLHGQGLSNQPQHF.

The rearrangement joins TRBV9 to TRBJ1-5; D might be TRBD1 (5 bases). The CDR3 sequence is 14 residues long. The germline gives CDR1 SGDLS, CDR2 YYNGEE. V was pared by 3 bases and J by 9 bases, with 16 bases between. The CDR3 coding sequence is TGTGCCAGCAGCGCCGGAACCGGGGGGAGGCCCCAGCATTTT. Translating it yields CASSAGTGGRPQHF.

V gene TRBV6-4 combines with J gene TRBJ2-2; TRBD2 matches at 8 bases. V lost 5 bases, J lost 7 bases, and 6 bases stayed unmatched. The CDR3 totals 14 residues. The V gene's germline CDR1 is MRHNA and CDR2 SNTAGT. CDR3 DNA sequence: TGTGCCAGCAGTCCGGGACTAGGAGGCGGGGAGCTGTTTTTT. This gives the protein CASSPGLGGGELFF.

The V call is TRBV15, the J call TRBJ1-6, with TRBD1 as a possible D gene (5 bases). The CDR3 loop spans 15 amino acids. Trimming took off 0 bases at V and 9 bases at J, with 12 bases between the two ends. The germline V gene encodes CDR1 LNHNV and CDR2 YYDKDF (reference sequence). The CDR3 DNA sequence: TGTGCCACCAGCAGAGACGCAGGGAATGGTTCACCCCTCCACTTT. Its protein product is CATSRDAGNGSPLHF.

V is TRBV28 and J is TRBJ1-1; D may be TRBD1 (6 bases). The CDR3 runs to 16 residues. Per the germline V gene, CDR1 is MDHEN and CDR2 is SYDVKM. The V end was cut by 6 bases, the J end by 1 base, with 18 bases between. The CDR3 bases are TGTGCCAGCAGGTCACTCTCTACAGGGACGAACACTGAAGCTTTCTTT. Translated: CASRSLSTGTNTEAFF.

The V and J genes are TRBV6-4 and TRBJ1-1, with TRBD1 as a possible D gene (5 bases). The CDR3 loop spans 14 amino acids. V shed 6 bases and J shed 1 base, with 12 bases lying between them. In germline, CDR1 is MRHNA, CDR2 SNTAGT. CDR3 in DNA: TGTGCCAGCAGGATGGGGCCTAGGAACACTGAAGCTTTCTTT. Its protein product is CASRMGPRNTEAFF.

The rearrangement joins TRBV29-1 to TRBJ2-1, with D unclear. The V and J ends lost 7 bases and 6 bases respectively, with 4 bases between them. The CDR3 extends over 9 amino acids. Germline V gene sequence: CDR1 SQVTM, CDR2 ANQGSEA. The DNA of the CDR3 is TGCAGCGCAGGCAATGAGCAGTTCTTC. Translation gives CSAGNEQFF.

The CDR3 is CASSLSGSYGYTF. CDR3 coding DNA: TGTGCCAGCAGCTTATCGGGGTCCTATGGCTACACCTTC. The chain is built from TRBV11-2 and TRBJ1-2; unclear D gene. The germline V gene has CDR1 SGHAT and CDR2 FQNNGV. The V and J ends lost 2 bases and 4 bases respectively, with 8 bases between them. CDR3 length: 13 residues. Full variable domain (outside the CDR3, taken from reference TRBV11-2 and TRBJ1-2): EAGVAQSPRYKIIEKRQSVAFWCNPISGHATLYWYQQILGQGPKLLIQFQNNGVVDDSQLPKDRFSAERLKGVDSTLKIQPAKLEDSAVYLCASSLSGSYGYTFGSGTRLTVV.

The V and J genes are TRBV27 and TRBJ2-5, with 8 bases aligning to TRBD1. Germline assignment: CDR1 MNHEY and CDR2 SMNVEV (reference sequence). The V segment lost 8 bases and the J segment 1 base; nucleotides outside the gene matches: 3. This CDR3 has 13 residues. CDR3 in DNA: TGTGCCAGCGCGGACAGGGCCCAAGAGACCCAGTACTTC. Translation: CASADRAQETQYF.

This rearrangement joins TRBV11-2 to TRBJ1-2, with D tentatively TRBD1 (6 bases). CDR1 and CDR2 (germline): SGHAT, FQNNGV. CDR3 size: 13 residues. Trimming shortened V by 5 bases and J by 7 bases, and 14 bases separated the two germline ends. The CDR3 region has the DNA TGTGCCAGCAGCCCGGACAGCAAACTTGGCTACACCTTC. Translating it yields CASSPDSKLGYTF.

This clone was observed a single time. The V call is TRBV5-1, the J call TRBJ2-7, with TRBD2 matching 9 bases. J was trimmed by 0 bases and V by 4 bases; bases with no gene match: 5. CDR1 and CDR2 from the germline V gene are SGHRS and YFSETQ. The CDR3 has 15 residues. The CDR3 nucleotides are TGCGCCAGCAGCCCTAGCGGGATGAGCTCCTACGAGCAGTACTTC. Protein sequence: CASSPSGMSSYEQYF.